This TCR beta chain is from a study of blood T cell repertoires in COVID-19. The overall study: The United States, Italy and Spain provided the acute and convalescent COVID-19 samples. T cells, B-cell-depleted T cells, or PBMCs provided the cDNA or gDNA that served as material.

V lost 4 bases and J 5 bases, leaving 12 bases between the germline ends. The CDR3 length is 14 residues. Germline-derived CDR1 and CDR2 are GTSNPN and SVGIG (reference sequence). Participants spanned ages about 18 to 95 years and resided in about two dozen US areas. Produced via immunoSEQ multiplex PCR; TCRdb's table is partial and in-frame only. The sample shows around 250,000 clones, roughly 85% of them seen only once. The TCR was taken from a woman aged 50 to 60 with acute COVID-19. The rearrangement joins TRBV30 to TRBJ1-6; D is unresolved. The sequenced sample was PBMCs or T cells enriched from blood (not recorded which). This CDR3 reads CAWKVGSDNSPLHF. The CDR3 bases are TGTGCCTGGAAGGTGGGCTCAGATAATTCACCCCTCCACTTT.